This is a list of T cell receptor beta chains from one sample in a study of T cell responses to AZD1222 COVID-19 vaccine. Profiled with immunoSEQ multiplex PCR; TCRdb holds only in-frame clones, not every one. The repertoire has over 150,000 clones, roughly nine tenths of them found once; the top ten carry about 3.5%. The sequences come from peripheral blood, collected 28 days after the second AZD1222 dose. The source of these receptors is an adult who received the AZD1222 COVID-19 vaccine. CDR3s include the opening cysteine and the closing phenylalanine or tryptophan. A D gene is named only where the DNA matches it firmly. Only some rows state a clone size, as once, few, many or a class for expanded clones.

-	TRBJ1-3	TRBV3-1/TRBV3-2	-	TGTGCCAGCAGCCGCTGGTTGGAGTCAAGAACCGGAAACACCATATATTTT	CASSRWLESRTGNTIYF
-	TRBJ1-1	TRBV6-1	-	TGTGCCAGCAGTGAAGACCCCCTGGCTTTCTTT	CASSEDPLAFF
-	TRBJ2-2	TRBV5-1	many	TGCGCCAGCAGCTGGAGGCGGGGCACCGGGGAGCTGTTTTTT	CASSWRRGTGELFF
TRBD1	TRBJ2-7	TRBV12-3/TRBV12-4	-	TGTGCCAGCAGCCCGGGACAGGGCTACGAGCAGTACTTC	CASSPGQGYEQYF
TRBD2	TRBJ2-7	TRBV7-2	-	TGTGCCAGCAGCTTAGGTGGGAGGGCCACCACCTACGAGCAGTACTTC	CASSLGGRATTYEQYF
-	TRBJ1-6	TRBV28	-	TGTGCCAGCATTGCGCCCACAGGCTATAATTCACCCCTCCACTTT	CASIAPTGYNSPLHF
-	TRBJ2-1	TRBV11-3	-	TGTGCCAGCACCCCAAACGTGGTAGGGGGCAATGAGCAGTTCTTC	CASTPNVVGGNEQFF
TRBD2	TRBJ2-1	TRBV18	-	TGTGCCAGCTCACCTCCGGGACTAGGTCAGCTCTTC	CASSPPGLGQLF
-	TRBJ2-7	TRBV3-1/TRBV3-2	-	TGTGCCAGCAGCCTCCGTAGGGGGGAGCAGTACTTC	CASSLRRGEQYF
-	TRBJ2-1	TRBV3-1/TRBV3-2	-	TGTGCCAGCAGCGGAGGGGTGGGGCGGAGACAGCAGTTCTTC	CASSGGVGRRQQFF
-	TRBJ2-1	TRBV24-1	-	TGTGCCACCAGTGAGCCCTTGGGTAATGATCGGGGTGAGCAGTTCTTC	CATSEPLGNDRGEQFF
-	TRBJ2-1	TRBV5-1	-	TGCGCCAGCGTTGCAGGGTATGAGCAGTTCTTC	CASVAGYEQFF
-	TRBJ2-1	TRBV19	-	TGTGCCAGTATCCGGCCTACCGGACGCCTGCTCAATGAGCAGTTCTTC	CASIRPTGRLLNEQFF
-	TRBJ1-1	TRBV7-2	-	TGTGCCAGCAGCTTAGTAGGCACCCCGAACACTGAAGCTTTCTTT	CASSLVGTPNTEAFF
-	TRBJ2-7	TRBV10-3	few	TGTGCCATCAGTGGAAGCGCCGAGCAGTACTTC	CAISGSAEQYF
-	TRBJ1-5	TRBV2	-	TGTGCCAGCAGAGAAGGACGTGGCAATCAGCCCCAGCATTTT	CASREGRGNQPQHF
TRBD1	TRBJ1-1	TRBV7-9	-	TGTGCCAGCAGTCCCCGGGACAGGGCACCTGAAGCTTTCTTT	CASSPRDRAPEAFF
TRBD1	TRBJ1-1	TRBV5-1	-	TGCGCCAGCAGCAACTACAGGGGGGTAATGAACACTGAAGCTTTCTTT	CASSNYRGVMNTEAFF
TRBD1	TRBJ1-1	TRBV5-4	-	TGTGCCAGCAGCTTGGAATGGGACAGGGGATCGCCTGAAGCTTTCTTT	CASSLEWDRGSPEAFF
-	TRBJ1-2	TRBV28	-	TGTGCCAGCCTTCGGAGTACTAACTATGGCTACACCTTC	CASLRSTNYGYTF
-	TRBJ1-2	TRBV7-9	once	TGTGCCAGCAGCTTAGGGTTCCGGGGCTACACCTTC	CASSLGFRGYTF
-	TRBJ1-1	TRBV5-4	-	TGTGCCAGCAGCTTGGCCGTCTCCCGGGACAAAGATCCTGAAGCTTTCTTT	CASSLAVSRDKDPEAFF
TRBD1	TRBJ2-7	TRBV9	-	TGTGCCAGCAGCGTAGTCCCGACAGGGAACGAGCAGTACTTC	CASSVVPTGNEQYF
-	TRBJ2-7	TRBV6-1	-	TGTGCCAGCAGTGAAACCTTATTTTTCCGGGACGGCTACGAGCAGTACTTC	CASSETLFFRDGYEQYF
-	TRBJ2-3	TRBV20-1	-	TGCAGTGCTAGACGGACAGATACGCAGTATTTT	CSARRTDTQYF
-	TRBJ1-2	TRBV28	-	TGTGCCAGCAGGCAAAGGGGGGGAGCGGACTATGGCTACACCTTC	CASRQRGGADYGYTF
TRBD2	TRBJ2-7	TRBV5-5	few	TGTGCCAGCAGCTTGCTGCGGGAGGACGAGCAGTACTTC	CASSLLREDEQYF
-	TRBJ2-2	TRBV9	many	TGTGCCAGCAGCGTAGTCCCCGGTGGCGGGGAGCTGTTTTTT	CASSVVPGGGELFF
-	TRBJ1-2	TRBV12-5	-	TGTGCTAGTGGTGCCGGGACTGCGACCAATGGCTACACCTTC	CASGAGTATNGYTF
TRBD2	TRBJ2-7	TRBV28	-	TGTGCCAGCAGTTTGGCCGGGGCGGGGGGCTTCGAGCAGTACTTC	CASSLAGAGGFEQYF
-	TRBJ2-3	TRBV5-4	-	TGTGCCAGCAGCTTGGACGGGCTGGGGACAGATACGCAGTATTTT	CASSLDGLGTDTQYF
TRBD1	TRBJ1-1	TRBV5-1	-	TGCGCCAGCAGACTGGACAGGGGGCGGGACACTGAAGCTTTCTTT	CASRLDRGRDTEAFF
-	TRBJ2-1	TRBV11-2	-	TGTGCCAGCAGCTTAGATCATCTATTGGAGCAGTTCTTC	CASSLDHLLEQFF
-	TRBJ2-7	TRBV18	-	TGTGCCAGCTCACCTGATCCAGTCAAGCAGTACTTC	CASSPDPVKQYF
-	TRBJ2-3	TRBV5-4	-	TGTGCCAGCAGCCCTGAACTAGCAGATACGCAGTATTTT	CASSPELADTQYF
TRBD2	TRBJ2-1	TRBV7-3	-	TGTGCCAGCAGCTTAAAGGCGGGAGTGGTGAATGAGCAGTTCTTC	CASSLKAGVVNEQFF
-	TRBJ1-1	TRBV11-2	-	TGTGCCAGCAGCTTAGTACCGGGTATGAACACTGAAGCTTTCTTT	CASSLVPGMNTEAFF
-	TRBJ2-7	TRBV27	-	TGTGCCACCGCAGGGGGGCTGAGGACCTACGAGCAGTACTTC	CATAGGLRTYEQYF
-	TRBJ2-1	TRBV3-1/TRBV3-2	-	TGTGCCAGTACCCATACCCTTCTTCGATACAATGAGCAGTTCTTC	CASTHTLLRYNEQFF
TRBD2	TRBJ2-1	TRBV4-3	-	TGCGCCAGCAGCCGAGTACGGCTAGCGGGGGAGCAGTTCTTC	CASSRVRLAGEQFF
-	TRBJ2-7	TRBV5-1	-	TGCGCCAGCAGCTCGGGGGTTATCGTGGAATACGAGCAGTACTTC	CASSSGVIVEYEQYF
TRBD2	TRBJ2-1	TRBV3-1/TRBV3-2	-	TGTGCCAGCAGCAGTTTTTGGGGAGGGAACTACAATGAGCAGTTCTTC	CASSSFWGGNYNEQFF
TRBD1	TRBJ2-7	TRBV30	-	TGTGCCTGGAGTACCCGGACAGGGGACGAGCAGTACTTC	CAWSTRTGDEQYF
TRBD1	TRBJ1-3	TRBV15	-	TGTGCCACTAATGACAGGGGCCGTGTTGGAAACACCATATATTTT	CATNDRGRVGNTIYF
TRBD1	TRBJ1-1	TRBV4-1	-	TGCGCCAGCAGCCAGGGACAGGGGAGGCTGAACACTGAAGCTTTCTTT	CASSQGQGRLNTEAFF
-	TRBJ2-5	TRBV4-2	-	TGTGCCAGCAGCCAAGATCGTGAGGGGCCGGTTGGAGAGACCCAGTACTTC	CASSQDREGPVGETQYF
TRBD2	TRBJ2-7	TRBV6-1	-	TGTGCCAGCAGTGACACTGCGCGCGGGAGCTCCTACGAGCAGTACTTC	CASSDTARGSSYEQYF
-	TRBJ1-6	TRBV5-1	once	TGCGCCAGCAGCTTGGCGGGGACGGATCATTCACCCCTCCACTTT	CASSLAGTDHSPLHF
TRBD2	TRBJ2-3	TRBV28	-	TGTGCCAGTTGGCCGTGGGCTAGCGGAACTAGCACAGATACGCAGTATTTT	CASWPWASGTSTDTQYF